These 13 T cell receptor beta chains originate from one sample sequenced in a study of STAT5B mutations in CD4+ large granular lymphocyte leukemia. Generated by immunoSEQ multiplex PCR, the TCRdb table keeps only in-frame clones and is missing some. The sample records 30,000 or so clones, around three quarters being singletons. The sequenced sample was CD4+ T cells from blood buffy coats. The source of these receptors is a human donor in good health.

The chain combines TRBV4-3 with TRBJ1-3; D call uncertain. CDR3 size: 16 residues. CDR1 LGHNA and CDR2 YSLEER come from the germline V gene. The V and J ends lost 2 bases and 0 bases respectively, with 11 bases between them. Here the CDR3 DNA reads TGCGCCAGCAGCCAAAAGTCAGCTTACTCTGGAAACACCATATATTTT. Protein: CASSQKSAYSGNTIYF.

The CDR3 coding sequence is TGTGCCAGCAGCTTGGTATCGGTCGGGCAGCCCCAGCATTTT. Translated, it gives CASSLVSVGQPQHF. The V gene is TRBV5-5, the J gene TRBJ1-5; no reliable D call. The CDR3 extends over 14 amino acids. The germline V gene has CDR1 SGHKS and CDR2 YYEKEE (reference sequence). The ends were cut back, 0 bases at V and 7 bases at J, with 11 bases in the middle.

The chain employs TRBV27 and TRBJ1-1, with a tentative D call TRBD1 (5 bases). Germline V gene data show CDR1 as MNHEY and CDR2 as SMNVEV (reference sequence). V was trimmed by 1 base and J by 1 base, leaving 13 bases between them. This CDR3 has 16 amino acids. CDR3 coding DNA: TGTGCCAGCAGTTTATGGGGCACATGGAAGAACACTGAAGCTTTCTTT. Protein: CASSLWGTWKNTEAFF.

The rearrangement joins TRBV7-3 to TRBJ2-5, with D perhaps matching TRBD1 (7 bases). Trimming left V 4 bases short and J 5 bases short, with 11 bases between. The CDR3 totals 13 residues. Germline V gives CDR1 SGHTA, CDR2 FQGTGA. The CDR3: CASSSTGRETQYF. Here the CDR3 DNA reads TGTGCCAGCAGCTCGACAGGGAGGGAGACCCAGTACTTC. The full variable domain, with the rest looked up from reference TRBV7-3 and TRBJ2-5, is GAGVSQTPSNKVTEKGKYVELRCDPISGHTALYWYRQSLGQGPEFLIYFQGTGAADDSGLPNDRFFAVRPEGSVSTLKIQRTERGDSAVYLCASSSTGRETQYFGPGTRLLVL.

The chain recombines TRBV5-1 with TRBJ2-1, with 14 positions matching TRBD2. Germline V gene sequence: CDR1 SGHRS, CDR2 YFSETQ. Trimming removed 4 bases from V and 6 bases from J; junction bases left unmatched: 3. There are 15 residues in the CDR3. The CDR3 DNA reads TGCGCCAGCAGCGGGGGACTAGCGGGAGTCAATGAGCAGTTCTTC. Its translation: CASSGGLAGVNEQFF.

The chain has TRBV2 and TRBJ1-2; 9 bases fit TRBD1. Germline CDR1 and CDR2: SNHLY and FYNNEI. The CDR3 has 16 amino acids. The ends lost 8 bases at V and 8 bases at J; junction bases unmatched: 18. The CDR3 protein is CASQLNRLQGAKGYTF. DNA for the CDR3: TGTGCCAGCCAACTTAATCGACTACAGGGGGCAAAAGGCTACACCTTC.

The chain's CDR3 is CASTPGLGDYGYTF. Written as DNA, the CDR3 is TGCGCCAGCACCCCGGGCTTGGGGGACTATGGCTACACCTTC. The chain has TRBV5-1 and TRBJ1-2, with D perhaps TRBD1 (5 bases). Trimming left V 6 bases short and J 3 bases short, with 15 bases between. CDR1 SGHRS and CDR2 YFSETQ come from the germline V gene. The CDR3 length is 14 residues.

The gene calls are TRBV19 and TRBJ1-3, with TRBD1 matching 7 bases. The CDR3 has 15 amino acids. V shed 5 bases and J 0 bases; nucleotides not matched to a gene: 4. Germline values: CDR1 LNHDA, CDR2 SQIVND (reference sequence). The CDR3 sequence is CASSLGQASGNTIYF. The CDR3, as DNA: TGTGCCAGTAGTTTAGGACAGGCCTCTGGAAACACCATATATTTT.

The rearrangement joins TRBV6-5 to TRBJ2-6, with 7 bases lining up with TRBD1. The V gene's germline CDR1 is MNHEY and CDR2 SVGAGI. J lost 2 bases, V lost 6 bases, and 4 bases had no gene match. This CDR3 has 15 residues. This CDR3 reads CASSPQGAGANVLTF. In DNA form, the CDR3 reads TGTGCCAGCAGCCCCCAGGGGGCTGGGGCCAACGTCCTGACTTTC.

This clone was counted a few times. This rearrangement joins TRBV9 to TRBJ2-7; TRBD1 agrees at 7 bases. Per the germline V gene, CDR1 is SGDLS and CDR2 is YYNGEE. This CDR3 spans 14 amino acids. V was pared by 0 bases and J by 2 bases, with 2 bases of the junction left unmatched. The CDR3 DNA follows: TGTGCCAGCAGCGTAGGGGGGACAGCCTACGAGCAGTACTTC. It yields the protein CASSVGGTAYEQYF.

As to this clone: Compared with germline, one end of the junction differs, possibly owing to a read error. The V call is TRBV7-2, the J call TRBJ2-5, with D perhaps TRBD1 or TRBD2 (5 bases each). This CDR3 comprises 14 residues. Germline loops: CDR1 SGHTA, CDR2 FQGNSA. The CDR3 sequence: CASSFGAGQGTQYF. CDR3 DNA sequence: TGTGCCAGCAGCTTTGGGGCGGGTCAAGGGACCCAGTACTTC.

This chain connects TRBV5-4 to TRBJ2-3, with D unclear. This CDR3 is built from 15 residues. Trimming cost V 4 bases and J 4 bases, with 16 bases left between them. Germline CDR1 and CDR2: SGHNT and YYREEE (reference sequence). The CDR3 region has the DNA TGTGCCAGCAGCGCTGACCGAAATAGAGCAGATACGCAGTATTTT. This codes for CASSADRNRADTQYF.

The chain carries TRBV2 and TRBJ2-1; TRBD1 might be the D (5 bases). Germline V CDR1 and CDR2: SNHLY, FYNNEI. V was pared by 9 bases and J by 8 bases, with 20 bases between. The CDR3 is made up of 14 amino acids. CDR3 coding DNA: TGTGCCAGTCGGCGGTTAGGGGTATTCGATGAGCAGTTCTTC. As protein: CASRRLGVFDEQFF.